This TCR beta chain appears in the sequencing data of a study of shared clonotypes between healthy human individuals. CDR1 and CDR2 from the germline V gene are KGHSH and LQKENI. Trimming stripped 2 bases from V and 3 bases from J, with 11 bases between. The CDR3 length is 14 residues. Over several immunoSEQ plates, each subset's genomic DNA was distributed in even portions. Method: immunoSEQ multiplex PCR; TCRdb's copy keeps in-frame clones and lacks some. The table lists approximately 2,000,000 clones, around 93% of them singletons, with around 1.8% in the top ten. Only CD45RO-negative cells positively selected for CCR7 counted as naive CD8 cells, so terminally differentiated effector memory CD45RA+ cells were excluded.

Sequenced input: naive CD8+ T cells from PBMCs. The chain combines TRBV18 with TRBJ2-7, with D possibly being TRBD2 (5 bases). The TCR sequence derives from a man aged 18-30 years in good health. Some clones in this sample may be carry-over from other donors' samples. The CDR3 here is CASSPSAGYYEQYF. In DNA form, the CDR3 reads TGTGCCAGCTCACCATCGGCGGGTTACTACGAGCAGTACTTC. The complete variable domain, with remaining parts taken from reference TRBV18 and TRBJ2-7, reads NAGVMQNPRHLVRRRGQEARLRCSPMKGHSHVYWYRQLPEEGLKFMVYLQKENIIDESGMPKERFSAEFPKEGPSILRIQQVVRGDSAAYFCASSPSAGYYEQYFGPGTRLTVT.